This is a list of T cell receptor beta chains from one sample in a study of neurological immune-mediated disorders. TCRdb reprocessed the 5' RACE reads via MiXCR and lists one record per CDR3 protein. Among about 55,000 distinct CDR3 sequences listed, more than 3% were seen once. The sequenced sample consisted of CD4+ T cells from blood. Receptors were obtained from a woman aged 40 to 55 with multiple sclerosis. Each CDR3 is given with its conserved first and last residue. Each record gives: D gene, V gene, J gene, clone size, CDR3 protein, CDR3 DNA. D genes are given only for firm matches. Size is omitted from some rows. Given values are once, few, many or a class for expanded clones.

d_call: .; v_call: TRBV29-1; j_call: TRBJ2-1; clone_size: many; cdr3_aa: CSVEGTDHNEQFF; cdr3_nt: TGCAGCGTTGAAGGGACAGACCACAATGAGCAGTTCTTC
d_call: .; v_call: TRBV9; j_call: TRBJ1-1; clone_size: .; cdr3_aa: CASSVVQGSEAFF; cdr3_nt: TGTGCCAGCAGCGTAGTTCAGGGCTCTGAAGCTTTCTTT
d_call: .; v_call: TRBV15; j_call: TRBJ2-1; clone_size: .; cdr3_aa: CATSLRGGSNEQFF; cdr3_nt: TGTGCCACCAGTTTGAGGGGGGGCAGCAATGAGCAGTTCTTC
d_call: .; v_call: TRBV20-1; j_call: TRBJ1-6; clone_size: many; cdr3_aa: CSASVAGYNSPLHF; cdr3_nt: TGCAGTGCTAGCGTCGCAGGGTATAATTCACCCCTCCACTTT
d_call: TRBD1; v_call: TRBV20-1; j_call: TRBJ1-2; clone_size: many; cdr3_aa: CSALQTGGVYGYTF; cdr3_nt: TGCAGTGCCCTCCAGACAGGGGGCGTCTATGGCTACACCTTC
d_call: TRBD1; v_call: TRBV7-8; j_call: TRBJ1-3; clone_size: many; cdr3_aa: CASSLARQGTSGNTIYF; cdr3_nt: TGTGCCAGCAGCTTAGCGCGACAGGGGACCTCTGGAAACACCATATATTTT
d_call: .; v_call: TRBV2; j_call: TRBJ1-2; clone_size: many; cdr3_aa: CASKATYGGYTF; cdr3_nt: TGTGCCAGCAAGGCTACCTATGGGGGCTACACCTTC
d_call: .; v_call: TRBV4-1; j_call: TRBJ1-1; clone_size: .; cdr3_aa: CTSSLTGLETEAFF; cdr3_nt: TGCACCAGCAGCCTAACAGGGTTAGAAACTGAAGCTTTCTTT
d_call: .; v_call: TRBV3-1; j_call: TRBJ2-1; clone_size: many; cdr3_aa: CASSQEATRSSYNEQFF; cdr3_nt: TGTGCCAGCAGCCAAGAGGCTACCAGGAGCTCCTACAATGAGCAGTTCTTC
d_call: .; v_call: TRBV4-3; j_call: TRBJ2-3; clone_size: .; cdr3_aa: CASSQGERAGRGKDTQYF; cdr3_nt: TGCGCCAGCAGCCAAGGGGAGCGAGCGGGGAGGGGGAAGGATACGCAGTATTTT
d_call: .; v_call: TRBV29-1; j_call: TRBJ2-7; clone_size: many; cdr3_aa: CSVDPGDEQYF; cdr3_nt: TGCAGCGTCGACCCGGGGGACGAGCAGTACTTC
d_call: .; v_call: TRBV10-3; j_call: TRBJ2-1; clone_size: many; cdr3_aa: CAIRERPNSYNEQFF; cdr3_nt: TGTGCCATCAGAGAAAGACCGAACTCCTACAATGAGCAGTTCTTC
d_call: .; v_call: TRBV9; j_call: TRBJ2-2; clone_size: many; cdr3_aa: CASSVVQAPGELFF; cdr3_nt: TGTGCCAGCAGCGTAGTTCAGGCCCCAGGGGAGCTGTTTTTT
d_call: .; v_call: TRBV5-1; j_call: TRBJ2-1; clone_size: many; cdr3_aa: CASSLNGNGLLNEQFF; cdr3_nt: TGCGCCAGCAGCTTGAATGGCAATGGGCTCTTGAATGAGCAGTTCTTC
d_call: .; v_call: TRBV13; j_call: TRBJ2-7; clone_size: many; cdr3_aa: CASSLGGPAASYEQYF; cdr3_nt: TGTGCCAGCAGCTTAGGAGGTCCCGCTGCTTCCTACGAGCAGTACTTC
d_call: .; v_call: TRBV9; j_call: TRBJ2-1; clone_size: many; cdr3_aa: CASSSRALDNEQFF; cdr3_nt: TGTGCCAGCAGCTCCCGGGCCCTTGACAATGAGCAGTTCTTC
d_call: .; v_call: TRBV5-1; j_call: TRBJ2-3; clone_size: many; cdr3_aa: CASSNLGAATDTQYF; cdr3_nt: TGCGCCAGCAGCAATCTAGGGGCGGCCACAGATACGCAGTATTTT
d_call: .; v_call: TRBV5-1; j_call: TRBJ2-3; clone_size: many; cdr3_aa: CASSLLAVDTQYF; cdr3_nt: TGCGCCAGCAGCTTACTAGCCGTTGATACGCAGTATTTT
d_call: TRBD1; v_call: TRBV12-3/TRBV12-4; j_call: TRBJ2-2; clone_size: many; cdr3_aa: CASTLGQGFTGELFF; cdr3_nt: TGTGCCAGCACCCTCGGACAGGGGTTCACCGGGGAGCTGTTTTTT
d_call: .; v_call: TRBV6-5; j_call: TRBJ2-4; clone_size: many; cdr3_aa: CASSYSPLGIQYF; cdr3_nt: TGTGCCAGCAGTTACTCGCCCCTGGGCATTCAGTACTTC
d_call: TRBD1; v_call: TRBV2; j_call: TRBJ2-3; clone_size: many; cdr3_aa: CASSDDRGTDTQYF; cdr3_nt: TGTGCCAGCAGTGACGACAGGGGAACAGATACGCAGTATTTT
d_call: .; v_call: TRBV9; j_call: TRBJ2-7; clone_size: many; cdr3_aa: CASSLTEQGSYEQYF; cdr3_nt: TGTGCCAGCAGCTTAACGGAACAAGGATCCTACGAGCAGTACTTC
d_call: TRBD2; v_call: TRBV4-2; j_call: TRBJ2-1; clone_size: many; cdr3_aa: CASSQDLRRGGEQFF; cdr3_nt: TGTGCCAGCAGCCAAGATCTGCGGCGGGGGGGTGAGCAGTTCTTC
d_call: .; v_call: TRBV9; j_call: TRBJ1-1; clone_size: many; cdr3_aa: CASSSNPVNTEAFF; cdr3_nt: TGTGCCAGCAGCTCAAACCCAGTGAACACTGAAGCTTTCTTT
d_call: .; v_call: TRBV18; j_call: TRBJ2-7; clone_size: many; cdr3_aa: CASSPQGGYEQYF; cdr3_nt: TGTGCCAGCTCACCACAGGGGGGCTACGAGCAGTACTTC
d_call: TRBD2; v_call: TRBV20-1; j_call: TRBJ2-1; clone_size: many; cdr3_aa: CSAALAGGRNEQFF; cdr3_nt: TGCAGTGCCGCTCTAGCGGGGGGGCGTAATGAGCAGTTCTTC
d_call: .; v_call: TRBV7-2; j_call: TRBJ2-1; clone_size: medium-sized; cdr3_aa: CASSSWSNEQFF; cdr3_nt: TGTGCCAGCAGCTCATGGAGCAATGAGCAGTTCTTC
d_call: .; v_call: TRBV5-6; j_call: TRBJ2-5; clone_size: many; cdr3_aa: CASSSGLGRTETQYF; cdr3_nt: TGTGCCAGCAGCTCCGGACTGGGAAGGACGGAGACCCAGTACTTC
d_call: TRBD2; v_call: TRBV20-1; j_call: TRBJ2-1; clone_size: many; cdr3_aa: CSVRGGRGSNEQFF; cdr3_nt: TGCAGTGTTAGAGGCGGGAGAGGGAGCAATGAGCAGTTCTTC
d_call: TRBD1; v_call: TRBV5-1; j_call: TRBJ2-2; clone_size: many; cdr3_aa: CASSRGTGTTGELFF; cdr3_nt: TGCGCCAGCAGCCGGGGGACAGGGACGACCGGGGAGCTGTTTTTT
d_call: .; v_call: TRBV5-1; j_call: TRBJ1-1; clone_size: many; cdr3_aa: CASSLYGQGMDTEAFF; cdr3_nt: TGCGCCAGCAGCTTGTACGGTCAGGGAATGGACACTGAAGCTTTCTTT
d_call: .; v_call: TRBV20-1; j_call: TRBJ1-1; clone_size: many; cdr3_aa: CSASRSGHPSTEAFF; cdr3_nt: TGCAGTGCTAGCAGGTCGGGACACCCGTCCACTGAAGCTTTCTTT
d_call: .; v_call: TRBV29-1; j_call: TRBJ2-5; clone_size: many; cdr3_aa: CSVQGTGYQETQYF; cdr3_nt: TGCAGCGTTCAAGGTACTGGATACCAAGAGACCCAGTACTTC
d_call: .; v_call: TRBV4-1; j_call: TRBJ2-3; clone_size: many; cdr3_aa: CASSQDPAGFTDTQYF; cdr3_nt: TGCGCCAGCAGCCAAGATCCTGCGGGATTCACAGATACGCAGTATTTT
d_call: .; v_call: TRBV5-5; j_call: TRBJ2-2; clone_size: many; cdr3_aa: CASSFSASSRELFF; cdr3_nt: TGTGCCAGCAGCTTTTCCGCGTCATCCAGGGAGCTGTTTTTT
d_call: .; v_call: TRBV9; j_call: TRBJ1-1; clone_size: many; cdr3_aa: CASSVGQGNTEAFF; cdr3_nt: TGTGCCAGCAGCGTAGGGCAGGGGAACACTGAAGCTTTCTTT
d_call: .; v_call: TRBV20-1; j_call: TRBJ1-2; clone_size: many; cdr3_aa: CSARDWNYGYTF; cdr3_nt: TGCAGTGCCAGGGACTGGAACTATGGCTACACCTTC
d_call: .; v_call: TRBV5-1; j_call: TRBJ2-3; clone_size: many; cdr3_aa: CASSLVLAGDTQYF; cdr3_nt: TGCGCCAGCAGCTTGGTACTAGCAGGAGATACGCAGTATTTT
d_call: .; v_call: TRBV2; j_call: TRBJ2-3; clone_size: many; cdr3_aa: CASSEGVGTDTQYF; cdr3_nt: TGTGCCAGCAGTGAAGGGGTCGGTACAGATACGCAGTATTTT
d_call: .; v_call: TRBV10-3; j_call: TRBJ1-2; clone_size: many; cdr3_aa: CAISESWGAHGYTF; cdr3_nt: TGTGCCATCAGTGAGTCGTGGGGGGCGCATGGCTACACCTTC
d_call: .; v_call: TRBV6-6; j_call: TRBJ1-6; clone_size: many; cdr3_aa: CASSRSLWGNSPLHF; cdr3_nt: TGTGCCAGCAGCCGCTCCCTCTGGGGCAATTCACCCCTCCACTTT
d_call: .; v_call: TRBV20-1; j_call: TRBJ2-3; clone_size: many; cdr3_aa: CSALTGEGADTQYF; cdr3_nt: TGCAGTGCTTTGACAGGGGAGGGGGCAGATACGCAGTATTTT